The 26 T cell receptor beta chains presented below share a single source sample, sequenced in a study of blood T cell repertoires in COVID-19. The repertoire was sequenced with immunoSEQ multiplex PCR; TCRdb's copy has only in-frame clones and lacks some. This sample has tens of thousands of clones; 90% occur once, and the top ten carry 3.5% to 5%. The specimen sequenced was peripheral blood. Receptors originate from a man aged 50-59 years with acute or convalescent COVID-19.

The chain recombines TRBV3-1 (or the pseudogene TRBV3-2) with TRBJ2-7; weak D call: TRBD1 (6 bases). Per the germline V gene, CDR1 is LGHDT and CDR2 is YNNKEL (reference sequence). The CDR3 has 14 residues. V shed 6 bases and J shed 2 bases, with 14 bases lying between them. The CDR3: CASSLRGRTYEQYF. The DNA for the CDR3 is TGTGCCAGCAGTCTCAGGGGTAGGACCTACGAGCAGTACTTC.

The chain links TRBV18 to TRBJ2-7; 12 nucleotides match TRBD2. The CDR3 totals 18 residues. Germline CDR1 KGHSH, CDR2 LQKENI. Unmatched junction bases numbered 14, after V lost 6 bases and J lost 2 bases. CDR3 region: CASSKGGTSGSRAYEQYF. The CDR3 DNA sequence: TGTGCCAGCTCCAAAGGTGGGACTAGCGGGTCCCGTGCCTACGAGCAGTACTTC.

This clone has just one count. The chain is built from TRBV18 and TRBJ2-5; perhaps TRBD2 as D (5 bases). The germline V gene encodes CDR1 KGHSH and CDR2 LQKENI. The CDR3 length is 16 residues. Trimming stripped 1 base from V and 2 bases from J, with 14 bases between. CDR3 sequence (DNA): TGTGCCAGCTCACCACGGCAGGTTGGAGGACAAGAGACCCAGTACTTC. Encoded protein: CASSPRQVGGQETQYF. Drawing the rest from reference TRBV18 and TRBJ2-5, the complete variable domain is NAGVMQNPRHLVRRRGQEARLRCSPMKGHSHVYWYRQLPEEGLKFMVYLQKENIIDESGMPKERFSAEFPKEGPSILRIQQVVRGDSAAYFCASSPRQVGGQETQYFGPGTRLLVL.

The chain is built from TRBV18 and TRBJ2-2, with 9 nucleotides matching TRBD1. Unmatched junction bases numbered 3, after V lost 3 bases and J lost 4 bases. Germline CDR1 KGHSH, CDR2 LQKENI. This CDR3 comprises 15 residues. CDR3 in amino acids: CASSPGQGLTGELFF. The CDR3, as DNA: TGTGCCAGCTCACCGGGACAGGGACTCACCGGGGAGCTGTTTTTT.

The chain employs TRBV24-1 and TRBJ2-1, with TRBD2 matching over 9 bases. J gave up 8 bases and V 6 bases, and 10 bases lay outside the gene matches. Germline lookup yields CDR1 KGHDR and CDR2 SFDVKD. The CDR3 has 15 amino acids. CDR3 DNA: TGTGCCACCAGTTCACCGGGACTAGCCCTTCATGAGCAGTTCTTC. Its protein is CATSSPGLALHEQFF.

This clone has a single count. The chain carries TRBV7-9 and TRBJ2-5; maybe TRBD2 (6 bases). Between the trimmed V and J ends, which lost 4 bases and 5 bases, there was a span of 20 bases. Germline V gene data show CDR1 as SEHNR and CDR2 as FQNEAQ (reference sequence). This CDR3 is built from 16 residues. For the CDR3, the DNA is TGTGCCAGCAGCTCGGGCGGGACTCCCCTCGGGGAGACCCAGTACTTC. Protein: CASSSGGTPLGETQYF.

The chain couples TRBV7-9 to TRBJ2-5, with D maybe TRBD2 (6 bases). The V end lost 3 bases, the J end lost 3 bases, and 20 bases lay between the germline ends. The CDR3 covers 17 residues. Germline V gives CDR1 SEHNR, CDR2 FQNEAQ (reference sequence). The CDR3 DNA follows: TGTGCCAGCAGCTTCCGAATCCGCGGGATGAGCGAAGAGACCCAGTACTTC. As protein: CASSFRIRGMSEETQYF. The full variable domain, with the rest looked up from reference TRBV7-9 and TRBJ2-5, is DTGVSQNPRHKITKRGQNVTFRCDPISEHNRLYWYRQTLGQGPEFLTYFQNEAQLEKSRLLSDRFSAERPKGSFSTLEIQRTEQGDSAMYLCASSFRIRGMSEETQYFGPGTRLLVL.

The rearrangement uses TRBV11-3 and TRBJ2-3; D is uncertain. Germline V gene sequence: CDR1 SGHNT, CDR2 YENEEA. Trimming removed 1 base at V and 2 bases at J, with 13 bases between. The CDR3 totals 16 residues. The CDR3, as DNA: TGTGCCAGCAGCTTAGGCGGTCCAGACTTCACAGATACGCAGTATTTT. This translates into CASSLGGPDFTDTQYF.

The chain combines TRBV4-1 with TRBJ2-5; the D gene is possibly TRBD1 (5 bases). With 6 bases removed from V and 5 bases from J, the gap between germline ends came to 25 bases. The length of the CDR3 is 17 residues. Germline assignment: CDR1 MGHRA and CDR2 YSYEKL. The DNA for the CDR3 is TGCGCCAGCAGTCGCGCGCCTTCAGGGAAAGAGGAGGAGACCCAGTACTTC. This encodes CASSRAPSGKEEETQYF.

V and J are TRBV2 and TRBJ2-7, with 13 nucleotides matching TRBD2. J was trimmed by 5 bases and V by 4 bases; bases with no gene match: 17. Germline lookup yields CDR1 SNHLY and CDR2 FYNNEI. CDR3 length: 19 residues. CDR3 in DNA: TGTGCCAGCAGTGGCCCCGGACAGTCAACTAGCGGGAGGGCGAACGAGCAGTACTTC. This translates into CASSGPGQSTSGRANEQYF.

Here the CDR3 reads CATSEGLAGGGDTQYF. The CDR3 DNA reads as TGTGCCACCAGTGAAGGCCTAGCGGGAGGAGGGGATACGCAGTATTTT. The chain has TRBV24-1 and TRBJ2-3; TRBD2 matches at 11 bases. The CDR3 spans 16 residues. V shed 4 bases, J shed 6 bases, and the junction held 8 bases outside the gene matches. The germline V gene has CDR1 KGHDR and CDR2 SFDVKD.

V is TRBV7-2 and J is TRBJ2-3; a weak D match, TRBD2 (5 bases). The V gene's germline CDR1 is SGHTA and CDR2 FQGNSA. The CDR3 contains 14 residues. Trimming took 5 bases from V and 2 from J, leaving 11 bases between them. This CDR3 reads CASSPAATTDTQYF. CDR3 in DNA: TGTGCCAGCAGCCCAGCGGCTACCACAGATACGCAGTATTTT.

CDR3 coding DNA: TGTGCCTGGAGTGTAGGACAGAACACTGAAGCTTTCTTT. Its translation: CAWSVGQNTEAFF. The rearrangement links TRBV30 to TRBJ1-1; tentatively, D is TRBD1 (5 bases). The V end lost 0 bases, the J end lost 1 base, and 6 bases lay between the germline ends. CDR3 length equals 13 residues. CDR1 GTSNPN and CDR2 SVGIG come from the germline V gene (reference sequence).

The chain joins TRBV19 to TRBJ2-2; TRBD1 agrees at 8 bases. The CDR3 is 16 amino acids. Germline CDR1 is LNHDA and CDR2 is SQIVND (reference sequence). Unmatched junction bases numbered 11, after V lost 6 bases and J lost 5 bases. In DNA, the CDR3 is TGTGCCAGTAGCCAATTCGGACAGGGACGGACCGGGGAGCTGTTTTTT. It codes for CASSQFGQGRTGELFF.

The CDR3 nucleotides are TGTGCCAGCAGCCAGGGACTGCGGGAAGGAGAGACCCAGTACTTC. Its translation is CASSQGLREGETQYF. The chain joins TRBV9 to TRBJ2-5; maybe TRBD2 (6 bases). Germline lookup yields CDR1 SGDLS and CDR2 YYNGEE. V was cut by 4 bases and J by 4 bases, with 17 bases left in between. The CDR3 runs to 15 residues.

This chain joins TRBV7-7 and TRBJ2-5; 7 bases are shared with TRBD2. V was clipped by 1 base and J by 4 bases; unmatched bases: 9. Germline V gives CDR1 SSHAT, CDR2 FNYEAQ (reference sequence). The CDR3 sequence is 16 residues long. This chain's CDR3 is CASSLGSGGGGETQYF. DNA of the CDR3: TGTGCCAGCAGCTTAGGTTCGGGAGGAGGAGGAGAGACCCAGTACTTC.

The CDR3 DNA sequence: TGTGCCAGCTCACCGTTATCAGGGGGTATCACCGCCTACGTGAACACTGAAGCTTTCTTT. Its translation is CASSPLSGGITAYVNTEAFF. This chain connects TRBV18 to TRBJ1-1, with 7 bases aligning to TRBD1. V lost 3 bases, J lost 0 bases, and 19 bases stayed unmatched. This CDR3 is built from 20 residues. Looked up from germline, CDR1 is KGHSH and CDR2 is LQKENI.

The gene calls are TRBV18 and TRBJ2-1; possibly TRBD2 for D (5 bases). The ends were cut back, 6 bases at V and 4 bases at J, with 13 bases in the middle. Germline V lookup: CDR1 KGHSH, CDR2 LQKENI. The CDR3 runs to 14 residues. This CDR3 is CASSGGAAYNEQFF. As DNA, the CDR3 is TGTGCCAGCTCTGGAGGAGCGGCTTACAATGAGCAGTTCTTC.

This chain joins TRBV2 and TRBJ1-6; D possibly corresponds to TRBD1 (5 bases). Germline lookup yields CDR1 SNHLY and CDR2 FYNNEI. V was trimmed by 7 bases and J by 7 bases, leaving 14 bases between them. The CDR3 totals 14 residues. The DNA of the CDR3 is TGTGCCAGCACCCTCGGACGGGGGAATTCACCCCTCCACTTT. Protein product: CASTLGRGNSPLHF.

This clone was picked up a small number of times. The J gene is TRBJ2-7, the V gene TRBV7-2; 13 bases fit TRBD2. This CDR3 has 16 amino acids. The germline V gene encodes CDR1 SGHTA and CDR2 FQGNSA. The junction had 9 bases not matched to a gene; V was cut back by 5 bases and J by 5 bases. This CDR3 reads CASSPGLAGELHEQYF. CDR3 in DNA: TGTGCCAGCAGCCCTGGACTAGCGGGAGAATTGCACGAGCAGTACTTC.

This clone was counted between two and nine times. The V and J genes are TRBV3-1 (or the pseudogene TRBV3-2) and TRBJ1-1; the D is unclear. Germline V lookup: CDR1 LGHDT, CDR2 YNNKEL (reference sequence). The V end lost 1 base, the J end lost 8 bases, and 11 bases lay between the germline ends. The CDR3 totals 13 residues. The CDR3, as DNA: TGTGCCAGCAGCCAAGGGGCTGCTCCCGAAGCTTTCTTT. Translated, it gives CASSQGAAPEAFF.

The chain links TRBV5-1 to TRBJ2-2, with TRBD1 identical over 8 bases. From germline, CDR1 is SGHRS and CDR2 YFSETQ. Losses at the gene ends were 1 base for V and 7 bases for J; bases not matched to a gene: 6. CDR3 length: 15 amino acids. The CDR3 loop is CASSLMTGVDGELFF. CDR3 coding DNA: TGCGCCAGCAGCTTGATGACAGGGGTGGACGGGGAGCTGTTTTTT.

This chain links TRBV7-9 with TRBJ1-2; 11 bases are shared with TRBD1. Germline CDR1 reads SEHNR; CDR2 reads FQNEAQ (reference sequence). The CDR3 is made up of 14 amino acids. Trimming at V came to 4 bases and at J to 5 bases, leaving 3 bases not matched to a gene. In nucleotides, the CDR3 is TGTGCCAGCAGCTGGGGACAGGGGGAGTATGGCTACACCTTC. Its protein is CASSWGQGEYGYTF.

The V and J genes are TRBV30 and TRBJ1-2, with D perhaps TRBD1 (6 bases). Trimming pared 7 bases from V and 3 bases from J, leaving 15 bases between. Germline V gene data show CDR1 as GTSNPN and CDR2 as SVGIG (reference sequence). The CDR3 extends over 13 amino acids. The CDR3 coding sequence is TGTGCCTCTATCCCGGACAGATACTATGGCTACACCTTC. Translating gives CASIPDRYYGYTF.

This chain joins TRBV7-2 and TRBJ2-7; 7 bases align to TRBD2. Germline CDR1 and CDR2: SGHTA and FQGNSA. The CDR3 has 14 residues. V lost 2 bases, J lost 5 bases, and 6 bases stayed unmatched. The CDR3 DNA sequence: TGTGCCAGCAGCTTATTCCGCGGGAGCGACGAGCAGTACTTC. Its protein product is CASSLFRGSDEQYF.

The chain recombines TRBV5-1 with TRBJ2-7; TRBD1 agrees at 7 bases. CDR3 size: 15 residues. Per the germline V gene, CDR1 is SGHRS and CDR2 is YFSETQ. V dropped 0 bases and J dropped 2; count of bases not matched to a gene: 5. Here the CDR3 DNA reads TGCGCCAGCAGCTTGGCCGGGACAGTTCCCTACGAGCAGTACTTC. Residues: CASSLAGTVPYEQYF.